This T cell receptor (beta chain) was captured by sequencing in a study of T cell responses to AZD1222 COVID-19 vaccine. Study-level findings and limits: Within unmutated variant regions lay the reported targets of nearly half of spike-specific TCRs. CD4 TCRs covered the whole spike, strongest at regions 160-218 and 743-854.

TCRdb's copy holds only in-frame clones and misses some; the assay was immunoSEQ multiplex PCR. This sample has roughly 120,000 clones, with roughly nine tenths found just once. The CDR3 length is 15 residues. Germline V gene sequence: CDR1 LNHDA, CDR2 SQIVND (reference sequence). Trimming removed 4 bases from V and 6 bases from J, with 15 bases in between. Worth noting for this clone: Its antigen is not identified.

The source was peripheral blood, collected on day 0 of AZD1222 vaccination. V usage is TRBV19 and J usage is TRBJ1-4; no reliable D call. The receptor was isolated from an adult in good health. CDR3 nucleotide sequence: TGTGCCAGTAGTAAACTTGCAGAAGGAGATGAAAAACTGTTTTTT. This encodes CASSKLAEGDEKLFF.